This passage covers 9 T cell receptor beta chains from one sample sequenced in a study of cytotoxic CD8 clonotypes in ibrutinib-treated CLL. Data came from immunoSEQ multiplex PCR; TCRdb stores just in-frame clones and leaves some out. The sample lists almost 250,000 clones, 70% seen once, with just over 15% in the top ten. Material: PBMCs, obtained after 24 months of ibrutinib treatment. Receptor source: a human donor with chronic lymphocytic leukemia.

The chain employs TRBV7-8 and TRBJ2-2; D not resolved. There are 16 residues in the CDR3. Trimming cost V 2 bases and J 3 bases, with 13 bases left between them. CDR1 is SGHVS and CDR2 is FQNEAQ in the germline V gene. CDR3 nucleotide sequence: TGTGCCAGCAGCTTAAACGGTCCTGGAGACACCGGGGAGCTGTTTTTT. It yields the protein CASSLNGPGDTGELFF.

V is TRBV28 and J is TRBJ1-5; 7 nucleotides line up with TRBD1. With V trimmed by 6 bases and J by 6 bases, 5 bases remained unmatched. In germline, CDR1 is MDHEN, CDR2 SYDVKM. The CDR3 is 13 residues long. CDR3 bases: TGTGCCAGCAGCTCAGGGGGGAGTCAGCCCCAGCATTTT. This sequence encodes CASSSGGSQPQHF.

CDR3: CASGLAGGPGEQYF. CDR3 coding DNA: TGTGCTAGTGGTTTGGCGGGAGGGCCGGGGGAGCAGTACTTC. The chain uses TRBV12-5 and TRBJ2-7; 8 bases agree with TRBD2. Germline V gene data show CDR1 as LGHNT and CDR2 as FRNRAP. CDR3 length: 14 amino acids. Trimming cost V 1 base and J 7 bases; bases outside gene matches: 6.

The chain is built from TRBV30 and TRBJ1-3; 7 bases match TRBD1. The germline V gene has CDR1 GTSNPN and CDR2 SVGIG (reference sequence). The ends lost 4 bases at V and 0 bases at J; junction bases unmatched: 9. The CDR3 totals 16 residues. The CDR3 DNA sequence: TGTGCCTGGACCCGAGGACAGGCGATCTCTGGAAACACCATATATTTT. Protein product: CAWTRGQAISGNTIYF.

This clone was detected only once. The chain uses TRBV13 and TRBJ2-5, with a possible D match to TRBD2 (6 bases). The V gene's germline CDR1 is PRHDT and CDR2 FYEKMQ (reference sequence). Trimming left V 0 bases short and J 5 bases short, with 10 bases between. The CDR3 covers 14 residues. CDR3 amino acids: CASSLGGLSETQYF. Here the CDR3 DNA reads TGTGCCAGCAGCTTAGGCGGACTATCGGAGACCCAGTACTTC.

The chain employs TRBV29-1 and TRBJ2-3; 14 nucleotides align to TRBD2. Germline V gene lookup returns CDR1 SQVTM and CDR2 ANQGSEA. This CDR3 region has 14 residues. V lost 6 bases and J lost 5; bases outside the gene matches: 4. The DNA for the CDR3 is TGCAGCGTCGGGACTAGCGGGAGTGGAGATACGCAGTATTTT. It encodes CSVGTSGSGDTQYF.

This clone was seen a handful of times. This rearrangement joins TRBV30 to TRBJ2-7; the D gene is possibly TRBD2 (6 bases). This CDR3 comprises 12 residues. Germline CDR1 is GTSNPN and CDR2 is SVGIG (reference sequence). The CDR3 region is CASGDGGYEQYF. In nucleotides, the CDR3 is TGTGCTAGCGGAGACGGCGGGTACGAGCAGTACTTC.

The chain recombines TRBV28 with TRBJ2-2, with a tentative D call TRBD1 (5 bases). Trimming removed 10 bases at V and 3 bases at J, with 21 bases between. The CDR3 is 16 residues long. Germline V gene data show CDR1 as MDHEN and CDR2 as SYDVKM. CDR3 DNA sequence: TGTGCCACCTCTTCCGCGGCAGGGTCGGACACCGGGGAGCTGTTTTTT. Protein product: CATSSAAGSDTGELFF.

V and J are TRBV5-6 and TRBJ1-2; TRBD1 matches at 7 bases. After removal of 3 bases from V and 4 bases from J, the junction contained 15 bases not matched to a gene. The CDR3 is 17 amino acids. Per the germline V gene, CDR1 is SGHDT and CDR2 is YYEEEE. The chain's CDR3 is CASSSGGTGPGGYGYTF. The CDR3 DNA is TGTGCCAGCAGCTCTGGGGGGACGGGTCCAGGGGGCTATGGCTACACCTTC.